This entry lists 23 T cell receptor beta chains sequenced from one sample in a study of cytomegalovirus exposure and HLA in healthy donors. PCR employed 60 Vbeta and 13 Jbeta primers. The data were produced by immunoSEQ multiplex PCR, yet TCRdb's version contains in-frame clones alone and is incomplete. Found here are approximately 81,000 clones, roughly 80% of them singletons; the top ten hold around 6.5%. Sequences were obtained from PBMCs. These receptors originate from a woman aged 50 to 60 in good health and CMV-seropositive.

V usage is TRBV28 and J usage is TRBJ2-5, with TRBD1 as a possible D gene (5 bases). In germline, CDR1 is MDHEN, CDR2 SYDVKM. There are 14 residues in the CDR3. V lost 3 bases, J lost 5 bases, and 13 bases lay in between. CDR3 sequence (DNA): TGTGCCAGCAGTTTTGTAAGGGGATCGGAGACCCAGTACTTC. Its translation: CASSFVRGSETQYF.

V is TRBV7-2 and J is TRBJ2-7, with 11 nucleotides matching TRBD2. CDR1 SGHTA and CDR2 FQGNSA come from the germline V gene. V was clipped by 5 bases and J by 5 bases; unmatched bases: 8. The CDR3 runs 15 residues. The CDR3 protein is CASSVSGRGRHEQYF. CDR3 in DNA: TGTGCCAGCAGCGTTAGCGGGAGGGGAAGACACGAGCAGTACTTC.

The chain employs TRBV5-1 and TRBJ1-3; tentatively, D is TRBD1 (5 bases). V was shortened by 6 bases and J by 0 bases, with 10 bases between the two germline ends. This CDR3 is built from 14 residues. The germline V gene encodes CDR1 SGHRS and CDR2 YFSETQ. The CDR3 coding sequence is TGCGCCAGCACCTTAGGGGCCTCTGGAAACACCATATATTTT. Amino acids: CASTLGASGNTIYF.

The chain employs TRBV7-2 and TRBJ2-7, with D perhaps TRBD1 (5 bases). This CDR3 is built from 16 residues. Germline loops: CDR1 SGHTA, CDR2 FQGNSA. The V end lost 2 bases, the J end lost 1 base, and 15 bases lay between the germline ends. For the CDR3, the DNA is TGTGCCAGCAGCTTACGTAAAGGCAGGGATTCCTACGAGCAGTACTTC. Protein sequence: CASSLRKGRDSYEQYF. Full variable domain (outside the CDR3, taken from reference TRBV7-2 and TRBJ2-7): GAGVSQSPSNKVTEKGKDVELRCDPISGHTALYWYRQSLGQGLEFLIYFQGNSAPDKSGLPSDRFSAERTGGSVSTLTIQRTQQEDSAVYLCASSLRKGRDSYEQYFGPGTRLTVT.

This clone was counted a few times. The CDR3 protein is CSVLTWEHNYGYTF. Written as DNA, the CDR3 is TGCAGCGTTCTTACGTGGGAGCATAACTATGGCTACACCTTC. The chain links TRBV29-1 to TRBJ1-2; no clear D gene. The V end lost 5 bases, the J end lost 1 base, and 14 bases lay between the germline ends. In germline, CDR1 is SQVTM, CDR2 ANQGSEA. The CDR3 runs 14 residues.

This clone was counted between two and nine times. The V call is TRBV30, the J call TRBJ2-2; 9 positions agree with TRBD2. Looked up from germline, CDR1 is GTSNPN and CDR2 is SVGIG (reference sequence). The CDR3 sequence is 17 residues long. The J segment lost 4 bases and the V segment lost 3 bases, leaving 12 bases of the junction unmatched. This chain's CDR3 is CAWSYRGGRAITGELFF. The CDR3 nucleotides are TGTGCCTGGAGCTATAGGGGCGGGAGGGCCATCACCGGGGAGCTGTTTTTT.

The CDR3 DNA is TGTGCCCAGAATCGCGGGCCTTATGGCTACACCTTC. Translating gives CAQNRGPYGYTF. V is TRBV30 and J is TRBJ1-2; D unclear. The V end lost 8 bases, the J end lost 5 bases, and 15 bases lay between the germline ends. Germline V gene data show CDR1 as GTSNPN and CDR2 as SVGIG (reference sequence). This CDR3 has 12 amino acids.

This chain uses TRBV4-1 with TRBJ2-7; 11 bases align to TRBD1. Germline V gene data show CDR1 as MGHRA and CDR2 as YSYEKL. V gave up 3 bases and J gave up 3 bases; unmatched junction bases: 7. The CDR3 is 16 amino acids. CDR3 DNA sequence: TGCGCCAGCAGCCACCCTTCCGGGACAGGGGGCTACGAGCAGTACTTC. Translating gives CASSHPSGTGGYEQYF.

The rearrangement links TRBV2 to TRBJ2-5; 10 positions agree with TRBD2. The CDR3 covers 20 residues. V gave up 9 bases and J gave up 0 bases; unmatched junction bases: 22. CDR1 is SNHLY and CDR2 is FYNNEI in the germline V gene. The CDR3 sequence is CASQALDVAGTSDYQETQYF. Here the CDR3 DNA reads TGTGCCAGTCAAGCCCTGGACGTTGCCGGGACTAGCGATTACCAAGAGACCCAGTACTTC.

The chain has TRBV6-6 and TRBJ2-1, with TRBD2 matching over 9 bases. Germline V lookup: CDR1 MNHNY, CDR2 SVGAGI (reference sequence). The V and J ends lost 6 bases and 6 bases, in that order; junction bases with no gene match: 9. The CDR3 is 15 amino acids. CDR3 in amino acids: CASSPAGGGLNEQFF. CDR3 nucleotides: TGTGCCAGCAGCCCCGCGGGAGGGGGCCTCAATGAGCAGTTCTTC.

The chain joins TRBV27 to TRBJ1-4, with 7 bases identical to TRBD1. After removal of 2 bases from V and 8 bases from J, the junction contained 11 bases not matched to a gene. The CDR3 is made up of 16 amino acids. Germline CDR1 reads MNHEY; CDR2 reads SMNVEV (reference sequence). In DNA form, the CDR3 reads TGTGCCAGCAGTTTACACAGGGGCGGGCGTATCGAAAAACTGTTTTTT. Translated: CASSLHRGGRIEKLFF.

As DNA, the CDR3 is TGTGCCAGCAGTCCCTTCGGGTCTGGAAACACCATATATTTT. It codes for CASSPFGSGNTIYF. The rearrangement links TRBV27 to TRBJ1-3; D remains ambiguous. Germline assignment: CDR1 MNHEY and CDR2 SMNVEV (reference sequence). The CDR3 consists of 14 residues. The V end was cut by 5 bases, the J end by 1 base, with 9 bases between.

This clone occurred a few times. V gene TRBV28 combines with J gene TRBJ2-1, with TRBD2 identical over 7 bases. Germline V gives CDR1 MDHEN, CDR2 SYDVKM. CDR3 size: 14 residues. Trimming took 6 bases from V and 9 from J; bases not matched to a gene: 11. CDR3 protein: CASSPRGGQSEQFF. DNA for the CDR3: TGTGCCAGCAGCCCGAGGGGAGGGCAAAGTGAGCAGTTCTTC. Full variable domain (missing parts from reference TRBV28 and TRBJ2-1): DVKVTQSSRYLVKRTGEKVFLECVQDMDHENMFWYRQDPGLGLRLIYFSYDVKMKEKGDIPEGYSVSREKKERFSLILESASTNQTSMYLCASSPRGGQSEQFFGPGTRLTVL.

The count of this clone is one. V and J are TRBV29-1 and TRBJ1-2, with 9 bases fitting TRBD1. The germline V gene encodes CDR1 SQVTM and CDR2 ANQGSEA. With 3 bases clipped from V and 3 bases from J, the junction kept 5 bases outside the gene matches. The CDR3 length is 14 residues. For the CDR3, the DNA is TGCAGCGTTGAGGGACAGGGTGCAGACTATGGCTACACCTTC. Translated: CSVEGQGADYGYTF.

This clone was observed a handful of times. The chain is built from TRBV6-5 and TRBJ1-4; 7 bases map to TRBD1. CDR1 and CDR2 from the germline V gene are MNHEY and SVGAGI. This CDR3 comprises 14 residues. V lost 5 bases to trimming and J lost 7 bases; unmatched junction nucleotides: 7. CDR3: CASSGGQSSEKLFF. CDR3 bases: TGTGCCAGCAGTGGGGGACAGTCGAGTGAAAAACTGTTTTTT.

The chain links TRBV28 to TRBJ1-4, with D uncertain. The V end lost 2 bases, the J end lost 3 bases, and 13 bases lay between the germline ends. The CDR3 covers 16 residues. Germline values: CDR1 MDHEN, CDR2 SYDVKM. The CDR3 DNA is TGTGCCAGCAGTTTAGAGGTCAGTCGACCTAATGAAAAACTGTTTTTT. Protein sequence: CASSLEVSRPNEKLFF.

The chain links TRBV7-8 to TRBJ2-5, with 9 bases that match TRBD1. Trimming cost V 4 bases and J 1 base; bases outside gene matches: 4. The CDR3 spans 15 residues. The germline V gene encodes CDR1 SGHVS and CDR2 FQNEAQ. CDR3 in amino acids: CASSSRTGVQETQYF. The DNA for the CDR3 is TGTGCCAGCAGCTCCCGGACAGGGGTCCAAGAGACCCAGTACTTC.

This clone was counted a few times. The CDR3 sequence: CASGTGTSGANTGELFF. DNA for the CDR3: TGCGCCAGCGGGACGGGGACTAGCGGGGCGAACACCGGGGAGCTGTTTTTT. The rearrangement uses TRBV4-1 and TRBJ2-2; the match to TRBD2 covers 13 bases. The CDR3 contains 17 residues. After removal of 8 bases from V and 0 bases from J, the junction contained 6 bases not matched to a gene. Germline V lookup: CDR1 MGHRA, CDR2 YSYEKL.

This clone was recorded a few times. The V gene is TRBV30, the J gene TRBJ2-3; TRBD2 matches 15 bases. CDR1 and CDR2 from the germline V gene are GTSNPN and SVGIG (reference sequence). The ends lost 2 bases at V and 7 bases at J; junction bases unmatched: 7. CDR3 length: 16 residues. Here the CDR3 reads CAWSSGLAGGPNTQYF. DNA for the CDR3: TGTGCCTGGAGTTCTGGACTAGCGGGAGGGCCGAATACGCAGTATTTT. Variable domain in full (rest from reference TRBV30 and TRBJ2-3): SQTIHQWPATLVQPVGSPLSLECTVEGTSNPNLYWYRQAAGRGLQLLFYSVGIGQISSEVPQNLSASRPQDRQFILSSKKLLLSDSGFYLCAWSSGLAGGPNTQYFGPGTRLTVL.

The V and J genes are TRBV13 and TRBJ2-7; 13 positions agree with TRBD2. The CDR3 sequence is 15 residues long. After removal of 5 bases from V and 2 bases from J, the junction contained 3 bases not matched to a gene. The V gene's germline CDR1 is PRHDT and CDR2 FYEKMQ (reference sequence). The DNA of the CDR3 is TGTGCCAGCAGCATCGGGACTAGCGGGGCCTACGAGCAGTACTTC. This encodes CASSIGTSGAYEQYF.

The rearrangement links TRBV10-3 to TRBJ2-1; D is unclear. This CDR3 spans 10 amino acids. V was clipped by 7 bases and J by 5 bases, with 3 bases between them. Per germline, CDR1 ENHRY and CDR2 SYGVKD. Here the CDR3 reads CAITNNEQFF. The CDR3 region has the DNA TGTGCCATCACAAACAATGAGCAGTTCTTC.

The CDR3 nucleotides are TGTGCCAGTAGTAGGCTCGTTTACAATGAGCAGTTCTTC. It yields the protein CASSRLVYNEQFF. The rearrangement joins TRBV19 to TRBJ2-1; D not resolved. CDR3 length: 13 residues. V lost 4 bases to trimming and J lost 4 bases, with 8 bases between them. Germline lookup yields CDR1 LNHDA and CDR2 SQIVND (reference sequence).

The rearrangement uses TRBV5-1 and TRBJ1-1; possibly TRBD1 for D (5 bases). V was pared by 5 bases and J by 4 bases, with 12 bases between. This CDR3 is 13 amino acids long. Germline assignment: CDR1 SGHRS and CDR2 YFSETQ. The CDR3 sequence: CASRGPGVTEAFF. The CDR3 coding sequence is TGCGCCAGCAGGGGCCCGGGGGTCACTGAAGCTTTCTTT.